This is a list of T cell receptor beta chains from one sample in a study of blood T cells in healthy people across ages. MiXCR, applied by TCRdb to the 5' RACE reads, yields one record per CDR3 protein. Of approximately 600,000 distinct CDR3 sequences listed, around three fifths are singletons. Source material: blood. The receptors were sampled from a man in his 60s in good health. The CDR3 runs from the conserved cysteine through the conserved F or W. A D gene is named only where the DNA matches it firmly. Size is omitted from some rows. Given values are once, few, many or a class for expanded clones.

few TRBJ2-1 TRBV7-2 TRBD1 CASSTPGTGINEQFF TGTGCCAGCAGCACACCCGGGACAGGGATCAATGAGCAGTTCTTC
- TRBJ1-2 TRBV29-1 - CSVDLGGAGHTF TGCAGCGTTGATCTCGGAGGGGCTGGCCACACCTTC
- TRBJ1-1 TRBV6-1 - CASMSTGVSARIEAFF TGTGCCAGCATGTCGACTGGTGTATCGGCCCGGATCGAAGCTTTCTTT
few TRBJ1-5 TRBV2 - CASNPAGNQPQHF TGTGCCAGCAATCCGGCAGGTAATCAGCCCCAGCATTTT
- TRBJ2-1 TRBV2 TRBD2 CASSASGGTYNEQFF TGTGCCAGCAGTGCTAGCGGGGGGACCTACAATGAGCAGTTCTTC
- TRBJ2-3 TRBV20-1 TRBD2 CSGGVASGIDTQYF TGCTCTGGGGGGGTCGCTAGCGGGATAGATACGCAGTATTTT
- TRBJ1-2 TRBV24-1 TRBD1 CATSEGTGDGYTF TGTGCCACCAGTGAGGGAACAGGGGATGGCTACACCTTC
- TRBJ2-5 TRBV21-1 - CASSLRLFWEETQYF TGTGCCAGCAGCTTGCGACTCTTCTGGGAGGAGACCCAGTACTTC
- TRBJ2-1 TRBV4-1 - CASSQDLNRESDEQFF TGCGCCAGCAGCCAAGATCTAAACAGGGAATCAGACGAGCAGTTCTTC
- TRBJ1-4 TRBV18 - CASSPRTASNEKLFF TGTGCCAGCTCACCGCGGACAGCCTCTAATGAAAAACTGTTTTTT
- TRBJ2-1 TRBV5-1 - CASSSRPDNYNEQFF TGCGCCAGCAGCTCCCGGCCGGACAACTACAATGAGCAGTTCTTC
- TRBJ2-1 TRBV5-1 TRBD2 CASSLEAGLNNEQFF TGCGCCAGCAGCTTAGAAGCGGGGCTAAACAATGAGCAGTTCTTC
few TRBJ2-5 TRBV27 TRBD1 CASSQGVGQQETQYF TGTGCCAGCAGCCAGGGGGTAGGACAACAAGAGACCCAGTACTTC
many TRBJ2-5 TRBV24-1 - CATSDGPQETQYF TGTGCCACCAGTGACGGCCCTCAAGAGACCCAGTACTTC
- TRBJ2-3 TRBV9 - CASSVVPGDGTDTQYF TGTGCCAGCAGCGTAGTACCGGGGGACGGCACGGATACGCAGTATTTT
- TRBJ1-4 TRBV12-3/TRBV12-4 - CASSTTGGVEKLFF TGTGCCAGCAGTACCACGGGGGGCGTTGAAAAACTGTTTTTT
- TRBJ2-7 TRBV20-1 - CSATDRRRDEQYF TGCAGTGCCACGGACAGGAGGAGGGACGAGCAGTACTTC
- TRBJ1-6 TRBV2 - CASSGGGSYNSPLHF TGTGCCAGCAGTGGAGGGGGTTCCTATAATTCACCCCTCCACTTT
- TRBJ2-3 TRBV9 TRBD1 CASSVRGQGAIATQYF TGTGCCAGCAGCGTAAGAGGGCAGGGGGCAATCGCTACGCAGTATTTT
- TRBJ2-5 TRBV20-1 - CSARDVGSQETQYF TGCAGTGCTAGAGATGTGGGCTCCCAAGAGACCCAGTACTTC
few TRBJ1-4 TRBV4-1 - CASSQGDTTFGEKLFF TGCGCCAGCAGCCAAGGGGATACCACATTTGGTGAAAAACTGTTTTTT
once TRBJ2-7 TRBV4-1 TRBD1 CASSRGQGVVHEQYF TGCGCCAGCAGCCGGGGACAGGGGGTGGTTCACGAGCAGTACTTC
- TRBJ1-4 TRBV7-9 - CASSLGTSAPEEEKLFF TGTGCCAGCAGCTTAGGGACGTCGGCCCCGGAGGAAGAAAAACTGTTTTTT
- TRBJ2-3 TRBV12-3/TRBV12-4 - CASIVGVSGDTQYF TGTGCCAGCATCGTCGGGGTGTCAGGAGATACGCAGTATTTT
once TRBJ1-6 TRBV21-1 - CASSKNATPGRQNSPLHF TGTGCCAGCAGCAAAAATGCGACGCCTGGGAGGCAAAATTCACCCCTCCACTTT
- TRBJ2-3 TRBV20-1 - CSASGQTSTDTQYF TGCAGTGCTAGTGGGCAGACTAGCACAGATACGCAGTATTTT
- TRBJ2-5 TRBV4-1 - CASSPSVGLETQYF TGCGCCAGCAGCCCGTCCGTTGGCCTAGAGACCCAGTACTTC